The sequence of this T cell receptor beta chain was determined in a study of naive and memory T cell subsets. An equimolar mix of two oligonucleotides served as the beta constant-region primer for TRBC1 and TRBC2. The ligated cDNA underwent four PCR rounds using SP2 and nested alpha and beta constant-region primers. An oligonucleotide with the SP2 primer and a 12-nucleotide UMI was ligated to the cDNA 3' end. TCRdb independently ran MiXCR on the UMI-ligation and nested PCR reads; one entry per CDR3 protein. The top ten hold roughly 0.1% of the sample, which has 150,000 or so distinct CDR3 sequences, approximately 22% seen once. Note on this clonotype: Its antigen is not identified.

Study-level results: A few larger clonotypes appeared in naive repertoires, especially CD8, possibly memory cells re-expressing CD45RA. Over 95% of naive TCR sequences appeared only once after error correction, unlike memory subsets.

CDR3 length: 15 residues. Germline values: CDR1 SGHAT, CDR2 FQNNGV. Trimming left V 1 base short and J 1 base short, with 10 bases between. The sample consisted of naive CD4+ T cells from blood. The clonotype was recovered from a human donor in good health. This chain joins TRBV11-2 and TRBJ1-1, with a tentative D call TRBD1 (5 bases). The CDR3 is CASSLGRGRNTEAFF. The CDR3 DNA is TGTGCCAGCAGCTTAGGGAGGGGTCGGAACACTGAAGCTTTCTTT.